This T cell receptor beta chain was sequenced for a study of OX40 agonist ivuxolimab in advanced cancers. Across the study: With ivuxolimab, an agonistic anti-OX40 (CD134) antibody, patients were treated.

The data were produced by immunoSEQ multiplex PCR, yet TCRdb's version contains in-frame clones alone and is incomplete. The table records fewer than 55,000 clones, 80% of them present only once. Study-wide findings and caveats: Partial responders at 0.1-3.0 mg/kg showed near-lowest clonal expansion. There were, on average, more expanded clones in CD8+ T cells than in CD4+.

This clone was detected only once. Its antigen is currently unknown. Trimming removed 1 base at V and 1 base at J, with 13 bases between. The CDR3 has 15 residues. Germline V gene lookup returns CDR1 GTSNPN and CDR2 SVGIG (reference sequence). V is TRBV30 and J is TRBJ1-1; a weak D match, TRBD1 (6 bases). The TCR comes from an adult with an advanced solid tumor such as melanoma, head and neck, liver or kidney cancer. The source was CD4+ or CD8+ T cells sorted from blood, collected in a trial of the OX40 agonist ivuxolimab. Here the CDR3 reads CAWSGYRVENTEAFF. The CDR3, as DNA: TGTGCCTGGAGTGGATACAGGGTTGAGAACACTGAAGCTTTCTTT.